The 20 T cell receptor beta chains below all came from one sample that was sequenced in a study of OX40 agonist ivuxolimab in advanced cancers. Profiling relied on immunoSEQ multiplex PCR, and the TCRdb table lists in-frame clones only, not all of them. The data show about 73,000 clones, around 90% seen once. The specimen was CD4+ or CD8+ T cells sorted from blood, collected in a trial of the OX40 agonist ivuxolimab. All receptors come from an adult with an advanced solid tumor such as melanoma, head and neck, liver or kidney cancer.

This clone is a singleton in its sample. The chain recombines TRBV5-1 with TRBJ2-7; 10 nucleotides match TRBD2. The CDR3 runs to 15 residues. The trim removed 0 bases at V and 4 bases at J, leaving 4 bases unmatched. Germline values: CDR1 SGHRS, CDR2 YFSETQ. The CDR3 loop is CASSLALGLAYEQYF. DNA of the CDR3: TGCGCCAGCAGCTTGGCCTTGGGACTAGCGTACGAGCAGTACTTC.

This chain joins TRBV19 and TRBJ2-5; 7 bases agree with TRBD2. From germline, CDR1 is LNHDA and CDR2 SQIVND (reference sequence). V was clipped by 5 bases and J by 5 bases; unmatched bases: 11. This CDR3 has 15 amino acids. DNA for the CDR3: TGTGCCAGTAGTCCGAATGGCGGGAGCTATGAGACCCAGTACTTC. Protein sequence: CASSPNGGSYETQYF.

In DNA, the CDR3 is TGTGCCAGTAGCCCAGCAGGGGGCTGGGACACTGAAGCTTTCTTT. Its protein product is CASSPAGGWDTEAFF. This chain joins TRBV19 and TRBJ1-1; 8 nucleotides agree with TRBD1. Per the germline V gene, CDR1 is LNHDA and CDR2 is SQIVND (reference sequence). There are 15 residues in the CDR3. Losses at the gene ends were 6 bases for V and 3 bases for J; bases not matched to a gene: 9. The variable domain in full, with the rest retrieved from reference TRBV19 and TRBJ1-1, is DGGITQSPKYLFRKEGQNVTLSCEQNLNHDAMYWYRQDPGQGLRLIYYSQIVNDFQKGDIAEGYSVSREKKESFPLTVTSAQKNPTAFYLCASSPAGGWDTEAFFGQGTRLTVV.

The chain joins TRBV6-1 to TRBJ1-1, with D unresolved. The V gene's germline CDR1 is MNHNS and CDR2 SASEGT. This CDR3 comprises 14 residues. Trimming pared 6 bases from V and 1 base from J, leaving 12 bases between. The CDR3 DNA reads TGTGCCAGCAGGCCGGCTAACTCGAACACTGAAGCTTTCTTT. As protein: CASRPANSNTEAFF.

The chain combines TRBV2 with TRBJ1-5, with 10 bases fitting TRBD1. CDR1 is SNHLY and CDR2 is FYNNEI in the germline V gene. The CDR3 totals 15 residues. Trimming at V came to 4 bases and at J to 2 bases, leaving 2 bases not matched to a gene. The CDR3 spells CASSVGQGGNQPQHF. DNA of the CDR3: TGTGCCAGCAGTGTCGGACAGGGGGGCAATCAGCCCCAGCATTTT.

The CDR3 protein is CASSFGRGTYEQYF. CDR3 DNA: TGCGCCAGCAGCTTTGGCAGGGGAACCTACGAGCAGTACTTC. The chain uses TRBV5-1 and TRBJ2-5; the D gene is possibly TRBD1 (6 bases). The end of the DNA fits TRBJ2-7 better, so the J call may be wrong. CDR3 size: 14 residues. Germline CDR1 reads SGHRS; CDR2 reads YFSETQ.

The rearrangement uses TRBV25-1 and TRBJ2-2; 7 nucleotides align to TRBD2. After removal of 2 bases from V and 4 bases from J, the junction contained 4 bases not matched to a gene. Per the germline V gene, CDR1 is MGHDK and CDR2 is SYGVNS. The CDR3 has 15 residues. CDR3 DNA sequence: TGTGCCAGCAGTGAAGCGGGAGCGGTCACCGGGGAGCTGTTTTTT. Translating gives CASSEAGAVTGELFF.

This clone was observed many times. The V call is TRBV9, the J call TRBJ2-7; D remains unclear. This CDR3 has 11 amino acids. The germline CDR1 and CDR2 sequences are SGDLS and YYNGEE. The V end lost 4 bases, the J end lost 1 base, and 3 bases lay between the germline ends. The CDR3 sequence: CASSLSYEQYF. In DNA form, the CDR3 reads TGTGCCAGCAGCCTATCCTACGAGCAGTACTTC.

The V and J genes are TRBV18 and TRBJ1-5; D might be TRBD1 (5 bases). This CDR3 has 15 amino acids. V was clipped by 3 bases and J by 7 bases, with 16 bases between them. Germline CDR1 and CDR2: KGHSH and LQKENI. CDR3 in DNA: TGTGCCAGCTCACCGCCCGGGACCAAAAACCAGCCCCAGCATTTT. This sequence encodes CASSPPGTKNQPQHF.

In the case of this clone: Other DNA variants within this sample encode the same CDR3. The chain's CDR3 is CASSFGGTYEQYF. The CDR3, as DNA: TGTGCCAGCAGCTTTGGCGGTACCTACGAGCAGTACTTC. V and J are TRBV7-9 and TRBJ2-7; no definite D call. This CDR3 has 13 amino acids. V dropped 3 bases and J dropped 2 bases, with 8 bases sitting between them. From germline, CDR1 is SEHNR and CDR2 FQNEAQ (reference sequence).

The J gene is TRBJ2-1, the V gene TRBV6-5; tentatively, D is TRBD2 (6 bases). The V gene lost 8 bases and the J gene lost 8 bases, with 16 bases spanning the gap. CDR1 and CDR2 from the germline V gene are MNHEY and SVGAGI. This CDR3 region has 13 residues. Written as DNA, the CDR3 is TGTGCCAGCGGGGGGATTTCGTTCGATGAGCAGTTCTTC. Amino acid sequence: CASGGISFDEQFF.

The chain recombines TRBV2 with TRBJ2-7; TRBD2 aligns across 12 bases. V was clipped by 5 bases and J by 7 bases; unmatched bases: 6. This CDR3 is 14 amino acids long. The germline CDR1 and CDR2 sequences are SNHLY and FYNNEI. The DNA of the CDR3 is TGTGCCAGCAGTCCCGGACTAGCGGGACGGGAGCAGTACTTC. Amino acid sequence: CASSPGLAGREQYF.

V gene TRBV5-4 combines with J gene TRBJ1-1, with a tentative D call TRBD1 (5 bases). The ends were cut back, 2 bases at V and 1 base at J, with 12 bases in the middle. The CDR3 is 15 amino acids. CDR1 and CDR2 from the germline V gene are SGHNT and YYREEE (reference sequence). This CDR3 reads CASSFPGGTNTEAFF. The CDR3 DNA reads TGTGCCAGCAGCTTTCCCGGGGGAACGAACACTGAAGCTTTCTTT.

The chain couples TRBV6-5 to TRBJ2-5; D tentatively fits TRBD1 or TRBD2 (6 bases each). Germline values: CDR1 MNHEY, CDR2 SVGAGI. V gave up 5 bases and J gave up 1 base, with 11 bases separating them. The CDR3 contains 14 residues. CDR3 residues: CASSTGDTQETQYF. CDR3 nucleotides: TGTGCCAGCAGTACGGGGGACACCCAAGAGACCCAGTACTTC.

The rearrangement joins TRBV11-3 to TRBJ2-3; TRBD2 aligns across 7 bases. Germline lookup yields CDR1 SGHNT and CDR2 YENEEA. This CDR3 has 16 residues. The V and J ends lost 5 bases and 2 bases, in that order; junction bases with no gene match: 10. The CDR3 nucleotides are TGTGCCAGCAGCCCCGAGCTGGGGGGGGACACAGATACGCAGTATTTT. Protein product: CASSPELGGDTDTQYF.

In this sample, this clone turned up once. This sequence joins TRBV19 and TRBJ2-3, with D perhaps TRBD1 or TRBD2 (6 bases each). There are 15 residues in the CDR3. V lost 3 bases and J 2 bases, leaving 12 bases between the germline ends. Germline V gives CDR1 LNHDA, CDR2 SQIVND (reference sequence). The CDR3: CASSMGGWDTDTQYF. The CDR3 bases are TGTGCCAGTAGTATGGGGGGCTGGGACACAGATACGCAGTATTTT.

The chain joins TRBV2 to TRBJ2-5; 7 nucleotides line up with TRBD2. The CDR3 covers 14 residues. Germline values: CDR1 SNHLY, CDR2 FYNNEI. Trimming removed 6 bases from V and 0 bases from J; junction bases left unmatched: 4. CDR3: CASRGTKYQETQYF. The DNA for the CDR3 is TGTGCCAGCAGGGGGACTAAGTACCAAGAGACCCAGTACTTC.

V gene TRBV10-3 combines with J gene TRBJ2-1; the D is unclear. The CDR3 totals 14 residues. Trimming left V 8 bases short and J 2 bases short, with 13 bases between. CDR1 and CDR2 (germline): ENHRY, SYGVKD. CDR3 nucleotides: TGTGCCATCCTCCACGGGCCCCCCTACAATGAGCAGTTCTTC. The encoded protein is CAILHGPPYNEQFF.

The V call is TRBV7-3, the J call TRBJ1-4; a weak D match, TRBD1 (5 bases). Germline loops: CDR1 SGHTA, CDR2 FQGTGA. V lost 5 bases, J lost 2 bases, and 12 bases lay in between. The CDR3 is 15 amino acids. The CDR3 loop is CASSQVRGTNEKLFF. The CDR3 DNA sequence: TGTGCCAGCAGCCAGGTTCGGGGGACTAATGAAAAACTGTTTTTT.

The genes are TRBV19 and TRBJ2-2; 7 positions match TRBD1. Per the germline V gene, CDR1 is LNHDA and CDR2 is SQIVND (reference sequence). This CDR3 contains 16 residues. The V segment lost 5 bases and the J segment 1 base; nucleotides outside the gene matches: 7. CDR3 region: CASSGGQARNTGELFF. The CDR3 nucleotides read TGTGCCAGTAGTGGCGGACAGGCCCGGAACACCGGGGAGCTGTTTTTT. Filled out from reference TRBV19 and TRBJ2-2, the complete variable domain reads DGGITQSPKYLFRKEGQNVTLSCEQNLNHDAMYWYRQDPGQGLRLIYYSQIVNDFQKGDIAEGYSVSREKKESFPLTVTSAQKNPTAFYLCASSGGQARNTGELFFGEGSRLTVL.